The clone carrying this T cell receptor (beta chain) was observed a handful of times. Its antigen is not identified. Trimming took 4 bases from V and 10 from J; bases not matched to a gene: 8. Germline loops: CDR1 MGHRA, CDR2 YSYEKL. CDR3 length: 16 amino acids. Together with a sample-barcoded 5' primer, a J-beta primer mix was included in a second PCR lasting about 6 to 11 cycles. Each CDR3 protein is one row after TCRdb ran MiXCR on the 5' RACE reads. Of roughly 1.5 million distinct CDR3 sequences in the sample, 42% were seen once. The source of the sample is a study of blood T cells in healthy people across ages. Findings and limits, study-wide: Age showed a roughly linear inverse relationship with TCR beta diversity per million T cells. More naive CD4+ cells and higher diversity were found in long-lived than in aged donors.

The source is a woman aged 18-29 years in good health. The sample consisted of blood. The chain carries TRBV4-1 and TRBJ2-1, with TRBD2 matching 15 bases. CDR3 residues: CASSPETGTSGGEQFF. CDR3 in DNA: TGCGCCAGCAGCCCAGAGACCGGGACTAGCGGGGGGGAGCAGTTCTTC.